The present entry profiles one TCR beta chain with its context. What it recognizes is unknown. These data originate in a study of post-analysis software for immune sequencing data. Study summary: Recorded disease courses covered relapsing-remitting, secondary progressive and progressive-relapsing multiple sclerosis. Some patients had no subtype annotation.

General study results and limits: F measure clustering grouped samples strongly by preparation batch. Diversity measured as normalized Chao1 was significantly lower in multiple sclerosis patients than in controls. Controls showed lower frequencies than patients for five TRBV segments, and TRBV5-6, TRBV5-1 and TRBV20-1 were among these.

The library was made from cDNA and included unique molecular identifiers. T cells numbering about 0.85 to 11 million yielded some 500,000 cDNA molecules. TCRdb re-analysed the PCR reads in MiXCR, keeping a single row per CDR3 protein. The sample has hundreds of thousands of distinct CDR3 sequences; about 60% are singletons. The germline V and J ends were trimmed by 4 bases and 1 base, with 14 bases remaining between them. Germline CDR1 and CDR2: SGHVS and FQNEAQ. The CDR3 covers 15 residues. The chain recombines TRBV7-8 with TRBJ2-7; the D gene could be TRBD1 or TRBD2 (5 bases each). This clonotype was obtained from a girl aged 2 to 10 with multiple sclerosis. Specimen: blood. The CDR3 nucleotides are TGTGCCAGCAGCTCAAACCGGGACGGATCCTACGAGCAGTACTTC. Translated, it gives CASSSNRDGSYEQYF.